These 21 T cell receptor beta chains share one sample of origin, sequenced in a study of shared clonotypes between healthy human individuals. The method was immunoSEQ multiplex PCR; TCRdb's version includes in-frame clones alone and lacks a portion of them. Of around 1.6 million clones listed, approximately 98% are singletons. The sample consisted of naive CD4+ T cells sorted from blood. The subset denotes: CD45RA+ positively selected. All receptors come from a man under 40 in good health.

As concerns this clone: Other nucleotide sequences from this sample produce the same CDR3. This chain connects TRBV27 to TRBJ2-7; D is undetermined. From germline, CDR1 is MNHEY and CDR2 SMNVEV (reference sequence). V was trimmed by 3 bases and J by 0 bases, leaving 6 bases between them. This CDR3 has 13 amino acids. CDR3 sequence: CASSFRASYEQYF. The CDR3 DNA reads as TGTGCCAGCAGTTTCCGGGCCTCCTACGAGCAGTACTTC.

The chain uses TRBV2 and TRBJ2-3; D is uncertain. V lost 7 bases and J lost 11, with 10 bases in between. From germline, CDR1 is SNHLY and CDR2 FYNNEI. CDR3 size: 10 residues. The CDR3 bases are TGTGCCAGCAACGGCAACGGGCAGTATTTT. Translating gives CASNGNGQYF.

This chain links TRBV9 with TRBJ2-1, with 11 bases lining up with TRBD2. The CDR3 is 19 amino acids. The trim removed 1 base at V and 2 bases at J, leaving 11 bases unmatched. Germline V gene sequence: CDR1 SGDLS, CDR2 YYNGEE. The chain's CDR3 is CASSVFWTSGLGTYNEQFF. Here the CDR3 DNA reads TGTGCCAGCAGCGTATTCTGGACTAGCGGGTTGGGGACCTACAATGAGCAGTTCTTC.

The V call is TRBV14, the J call TRBJ1-1; TRBD1 is a possible D gene (5 bases). This CDR3 is built from 14 residues. Germline V gene lookup returns CDR1 SGHDN and CDR2 FVKESK. Trimming shortened V by 2 bases and J by 5 bases, and 12 bases separated the two germline ends. The CDR3 sequence is CASSQSAGRTEAFF. The CDR3 region has the DNA TGTGCCAGCAGCCAATCGGCAGGGAGGACTGAAGCTTTCTTT. Supplemented by reference TRBV14 and TRBJ1-1, the full variable domain reads EAGVTQFPSHSVIEKGQTVTLRCDPISGHDNLYWYRRVMGKEIKFLLHFVKESKQDESGMPNNRFLAERTGGTYSTLKVQPAELEDSGVYFCASSQSAGRTEAFFGQGTRLTVV.

The chain joins TRBV7-9 to TRBJ2-2; tentative D call: TRBD2 (6 bases). V gave up 0 bases and J gave up 6 bases, with 8 bases separating them. This CDR3 region has 14 residues. Germline-derived CDR1 and CDR2 are SEHNR and FQNEAQ (reference sequence). The CDR3 reads CASSLAGGAGELFF. In nucleotides, the CDR3 is TGTGCCAGCAGCTTAGCGGGAGGAGCCGGGGAGCTGTTTTTT.

This chain uses TRBV28 with TRBJ1-5, with 8 bases fitting TRBD1. Germline values: CDR1 MDHEN, CDR2 SYDVKM. The CDR3 covers 14 residues. V lost 6 bases to trimming and J lost 6 bases; unmatched junction nucleotides: 7. The CDR3 DNA sequence: TGTGCCAGCAGGATGGACAGGGCGGCTCAGCCCCAGCATTTT. It yields the protein CASRMDRAAQPQHF.

The rearrangement joins TRBV6-5 to TRBJ1-1; D remains unclear. Between the trimmed V and J ends, which lost 4 bases and 5 bases, there was a span of 20 bases. This CDR3 spans 16 amino acids. Germline values: CDR1 MNHEY, CDR2 SVGAGI. CDR3 amino acids: CASSFLPLGPNTEAFF. The DNA of the CDR3 is TGTGCCAGCAGTTTCCTACCTCTGGGTCCGAATACTGAAGCTTTCTTT.

This chain joins TRBV29-1 and TRBJ2-7; 9 bases align to TRBD2. V dropped 5 bases and J dropped 2; count of bases not matched to a gene: 4. The CDR3 loop spans 13 amino acids. CDR1 is SQVTM and CDR2 is ANQGSEA in the germline V gene. The CDR3 spells CSVWTSETYEQYF. CDR3 coding DNA: TGCAGCGTTTGGACTAGCGAAACCTACGAGCAGTACTTC.

This chain connects TRBV18 to TRBJ2-7; D possibly matches TRBD1 or TRBD2 (5 bases each). The CDR3 spans 15 residues. Trimming took off 3 bases at V and 0 bases at J, with 12 bases between the two ends. Germline values: CDR1 KGHSH, CDR2 LQKENI. The CDR3 DNA reads TGTGCCAGCTCACCTACGGGGCAGAACTCCTACGAGCAGTACTTC. Translation gives CASSPTGQNSYEQYF.

V usage is TRBV25-1 and J usage is TRBJ1-2; D not resolved. The CDR3 has 15 amino acids. The germline V gene has CDR1 MGHDK and CDR2 SYGVNS. The V end was cut by 2 bases, the J end by 4 bases, with 14 bases between. CDR3 residues: CASSEDVGWSYGYTF. The CDR3, as DNA: TGTGCCAGCAGTGAAGACGTGGGTTGGAGCTATGGCTACACCTTC.

CDR3 amino acids: CASSGDGAQHF. In DNA form, the CDR3 reads TGTGCCAGCAGTGGGGATGGGGCCCAGCATTTT. This chain joins TRBV2 and TRBJ1-5; D is ambiguous. CDR3 length: 11 residues. The V end was cut by 4 bases, the J end by 11 bases, with 9 bases between. The germline CDR1 and CDR2 sequences are SNHLY and FYNNEI. The full variable domain, with the rest looked up from reference TRBV2 and TRBJ1-5, is EPEVTQTPSHQVTQMGQEVILRCVPISNHLYFYWYRQILGQKVEFLVSFYNNEISEKSEIFDDQFSVERPDGSNFTLKIRSTKLEDSAMYFCASSGDGAQHFGDGTRLSIL.

V gene TRBV7-2 combines with J gene TRBJ1-4; D gene uncertain. The ends were cut back, 5 bases at V and 0 bases at J, with 10 bases in the middle. This CDR3 is 15 amino acids long. CDR1 SGHTA and CDR2 FQGNSA come from the germline V gene. The CDR3 nucleotides are TGTGCCAGCAGCCCCGTAGCCACAACTAATGAAAAACTGTTTTTT. It yields the protein CASSPVATTNEKLFF.

The gene calls are TRBV2 and TRBJ1-2; D unclear. The germline CDR1 and CDR2 sequences are SNHLY and FYNNEI. V lost 6 bases and J 2 bases, leaving 10 bases between the germline ends. This CDR3 contains 13 residues. Here the CDR3 reads CASRGWGNYGYTF. CDR3 bases: TGTGCCAGCAGGGGGTGGGGAAACTATGGCTACACCTTC.

V and J are TRBV9 and TRBJ1-5; D is possibly TRBD1 (6 bases). The CDR3 runs to 14 residues. Germline values: CDR1 SGDLS, CDR2 YYNGEE. The V end was cut by 4 bases, the J end by 9 bases, with 17 bases between. CDR3 protein: CASSSGGAPRPQHF. CDR3 bases: TGTGCCAGCAGCTCCGGGGGGGCGCCGAGGCCCCAGCATTTT.

As concerns this clone: The identical CDR3 is also encoded by other nucleotide sequences in the sample. This chain uses TRBV5-1 with TRBJ1-2; TRBD1 aligns across 8 bases. The CDR3 is 13 residues long. Germline CDR1 and CDR2: SGHRS and YFSETQ. After removal of 5 bases from V and 3 bases from J, the junction contained 3 bases not matched to a gene. The CDR3 nucleotides read TGCGCCAGCAGTTCGACAGGGGACTATGGCTACACCTTC. Its translation: CASSSTGDYGYTF. Together with reference TRBV5-1 and TRBJ1-2, the CDR3 gives the full variable domain: KAGVTQTPRYLIKTRGQQVTLSCSPISGHRSVSWYQQTPGQGLQFLFEYFSETQRNKGNFPGRFSGRQFSNSRSEMNVSTLELGDSALYLCASSSTGDYGYTFGSGTRLTVV.

J is TRBJ2-3 and V is TRBV5-4, with D possibly matching TRBD2 (6 bases). The germline V gene encodes CDR1 SGHNT and CDR2 YYREEE (reference sequence). V was pared by 6 bases and J by 4 bases, with 12 bases between. The length of the CDR3 is 13 residues. CDR3 residues: CASTIWGADTQYF. CDR3 nucleotides: TGTGCCAGCACTATTTGGGGGGCAGATACGCAGTATTTT. The full variable domain, its missing parts supplied by reference TRBV5-4 and TRBJ2-3, is ETGVTQSPTHLIKTRGQQVTLRCSSQSGHNTVSWYQQALGQGPQFIFQYYREEENGRGNFPPRFSGLQFPNYSSELNVNALELDDSALYLCASTIWGADTQYFGPGTRLTVL.

This chain uses TRBV5-4 with TRBJ1-2, with D perhaps TRBD1 (5 bases). Germline V gene data show CDR1 as SGHNT and CDR2 as YYREEE (reference sequence). Trimming took off 5 bases at V and 0 bases at J, with 14 bases between the two ends. CDR3 size: 15 residues. The CDR3, as DNA: TGTGCCAGCAGGGCCAGCCTAGGGGCTAACTATGGCTACACCTTC. It is translated as CASRASLGANYGYTF.

The rearrangement uses TRBV5-8 and TRBJ1-2, with unresolved D. The CDR3 loop spans 12 amino acids. The V gene lost 4 bases and the J gene lost 4 bases, with 8 bases spanning the gap. Germline V gene data show CDR1 as SGHTS and CDR2 as YDEGEE. CDR3 nucleotide sequence: TGTGCCAGCAGCATGGACGTCTATGGCTACACCTTC. It yields the protein CASSMDVYGYTF.

V usage is TRBV9 and J usage is TRBJ2-5, with a weak D call TRBD1 (5 bases). Trimming left V 3 bases short and J 5 bases short, with 17 bases between. This CDR3 region has 15 residues. The germline CDR1 and CDR2 sequences are SGDLS and YYNGEE. As DNA, the CDR3 is TGTGCCAGCAGCGCCGTCTGGGGCATGGAGGAGACCCAGTACTTC. It yields the protein CASSAVWGMEETQYF.

The chain employs TRBV14 and TRBJ2-7, with D perhaps TRBD2 (6 bases). CDR1 is SGHDN and CDR2 is FVKESK in the germline V gene. The CDR3 totals 15 residues. V was shortened by 8 bases and J by 0 bases, with 17 bases between the two germline ends. The CDR3 DNA reads TGTGCCAGCTCTTTCTTGACGGGAGCCTCCTACGAGCAGTACTTC. Residues: CASSFLTGASYEQYF. Full variable domain (outside the CDR3, taken from reference TRBV14 and TRBJ2-7): EAGVTQFPSHSVIEKGQTVTLRCDPISGHDNLYWYRRVMGKEIKFLLHFVKESKQDESGMPNNRFLAERTGGTYSTLKVQPAELEDSGVYFCASSFLTGASYEQYFGPGTRLTVT.

The V and J genes are TRBV2 and TRBJ2-4, with 12 bases matching TRBD2. This CDR3 has 13 amino acids. Germline V CDR1 and CDR2: SNHLY, FYNNEI. The trim removed 4 bases at V and 12 bases at J, leaving 4 bases unmatched. This chain's CDR3 is CASSVGLAGRQYF. CDR3 sequence (DNA): TGTGCCAGCAGTGTCGGACTAGCGGGACGTCAGTACTTC.